These T cell receptor beta chains were read from a single sample in a study of blood T cell repertoires in COVID-19. The data were produced by immunoSEQ multiplex PCR, yet TCRdb's version contains in-frame clones alone and is incomplete. The sample yields about 270,000 clones, around nine tenths seen once. The specimen was peripheral blood. The receptors here all came from a man aged 35 to 55 who had recovered from COVID-19. Each CDR3 is given with its conserved first and last residue. The D gene is left open where the match is weak. Clone size appears in some rows only: once, few, many, or a class for an expanded clone.

J gene: TRBJ2-1
CDR3 length: 16
D gene: TRBD2
V gene: TRBV27
clone size: NA
CDR3 protein: CASSFRLAGGLNEQFF
CDR3 DNA: TGTGCCAGCAGTTTCCGACTAGCGGGAGGTTTGAATGAGCAGTTCTTC

J gene: TRBJ2-1
CDR3 length: 17
D gene: TRBD2
V gene: TRBV7-9
clone size: NA
CDR3 protein: CASSLVASGGSYNEQFF
CDR3 DNA: TGTGCCAGCAGCTTAGTAGCTAGCGGGGGCTCCTACAATGAGCAGTTCTTC

J gene: TRBJ2-1
CDR3 length: 14
D gene: NA
V gene: TRBV7-2
clone size: NA
CDR3 protein: CASSIRRGGNEQFF
CDR3 DNA: TGTGCCAGCAGCATCCGGCGTGGGGGGAATGAGCAGTTCTTC

J gene: TRBJ1-2
CDR3 length: 13
D gene: NA
V gene: TRBV12-3/TRBV12-4
clone size: NA
CDR3 protein: CASSPKGVYGYTF
CDR3 DNA: TGTGCCAGCAGTCCTAAAGGGGTCTATGGCTACACCTTC

J gene: TRBJ2-6
CDR3 length: 17
D gene: TRBD2
V gene: TRBV29-1
clone size: NA
CDR3 protein: CSVEGLAGNSGANVLTF
CDR3 DNA: TGCAGCGTTGAAGGACTAGCGGGGAACTCTGGGGCCAACGTCCTGACTTTC

J gene: TRBJ1-6
CDR3 length: 18
D gene: NA
V gene: TRBV7-2
clone size: NA
CDR3 protein: CASSLARAESSYNSPLHF
CDR3 DNA: TGTGCCAGCAGCTTAGCGCGGGCAGAGTCCTCCTATAATTCACCCCTCCACTTT

J gene: TRBJ2-7
CDR3 length: 14
D gene: TRBD1
V gene: TRBV19
clone size: NA
CDR3 protein: CASCQTGISDEQYF
CDR3 DNA: TGTGCCAGCTGCCAGACAGGGATTAGCGACGAGCAGTACTTC

J gene: TRBJ1-1
CDR3 length: 15
D gene: NA
V gene: TRBV3-1/TRBV3-2
clone size: few
CDR3 protein: CASSQEDSLRGKAFF
CDR3 DNA: TGTGCCAGCAGCCAAGAAGACAGCCTTCGAGGTAAAGCTTTCTTT

J gene: TRBJ2-7
CDR3 length: 18
D gene: NA
V gene: TRBV13
clone size: NA
CDR3 protein: CASSIATGSGRRTYEQYF
CDR3 DNA: TGTGCCAGCAGCATAGCGACAGGGAGCGGGAGACGGACCTACGAGCAGTACTTC

J gene: TRBJ2-3
CDR3 length: 15
D gene: NA
V gene: TRBV7-9
clone size: NA
CDR3 protein: CASSLLPPTRNTQYF
CDR3 DNA: TGTGCCAGCAGCTTACTACCGCCGACGAGGAATACGCAGTATTTT

J gene: TRBJ2-5
CDR3 length: 16
D gene: TRBD2
V gene: TRBV7-6
clone size: few
CDR3 protein: CASSLVSTSGSETQYF
CDR3 DNA: TGTGCCAGCAGCTTAGTTAGTACTAGCGGGAGCGAGACCCAGTACTTC

J gene: TRBJ2-3
CDR3 length: 17
D gene: TRBD1
V gene: TRBV19
clone size: NA
CDR3 protein: CASSVQQGPLSTDTQYF
CDR3 DNA: TGTGCCAGTAGTGTACAACAGGGGCCCCTGAGCACAGATACGCAGTATTTT

J gene: TRBJ1-2
CDR3 length: 13
D gene: NA
V gene: TRBV6-5
clone size: NA
CDR3 protein: CASSPGMIYGYTF
CDR3 DNA: TGTGCCAGCAGCCCCGGGATGATTTATGGCTACACCTTC

J gene: TRBJ2-1
CDR3 length: 16
D gene: TRBD2
V gene: TRBV5-1
clone size: NA
CDR3 protein: CASSLGPGGPSVEQFF
CDR3 DNA: TGCGCCAGCAGCTTGGGTCCGGGAGGGCCCTCGGTTGAGCAGTTCTTC

J gene: TRBJ1-1
CDR3 length: 16
D gene: TRBD1
V gene: TRBV10-3
clone size: NA
CDR3 protein: CAIMDRTGPLNTEAFF
CDR3 DNA: TGTGCCATCATGGACAGGACGGGCCCTTTGAACACTGAAGCTTTCTTT

J gene: TRBJ1-1
CDR3 length: 13
D gene: NA
V gene: TRBV7-3
clone size: NA
CDR3 protein: CASSLKAGWQAFF
CDR3 DNA: TGTGCCAGCAGCTTAAAGGCAGGGTGGCAAGCTTTCTTT

J gene: TRBJ2-7
CDR3 length: 14
D gene: NA
V gene: TRBV6-1
clone size: NA
CDR3 protein: CASSEAAGVYEQYF
CDR3 DNA: TGTGCCAGCAGTGAAGCAGCAGGGGTCTACGAGCAGTACTTC

J gene: TRBJ1-2
CDR3 length: 11
D gene: TRBD1
V gene: TRBV20-1
clone size: NA
CDR3 protein: CSATGVYGYTF
CDR3 DNA: TGCAGTGCGACAGGGGTCTATGGCTACACCTTC

J gene: TRBJ2-7
CDR3 length: 17
D gene: TRBD2
V gene: TRBV10-3
clone size: NA
CDR3 protein: CAIPLAGPPTPGDEQYF
CDR3 DNA: TGTGCCATCCCTCTAGCGGGACCCCCCACCCCGGGCGACGAGCAGTACTTC

J gene: TRBJ1-2
CDR3 length: 16
D gene: TRBD1
V gene: TRBV7-2
clone size: NA
CDR3 protein: CASSPAGQGRHYGYTF
CDR3 DNA: TGTGCCAGCAGCCCCGCGGGACAGGGAAGGCACTATGGCTACACCTTC

J gene: TRBJ2-2
CDR3 length: 15
D gene: TRBD1
V gene: TRBV5-8
clone size: NA
CDR3 protein: CASSRDSRGSGELFF
CDR3 DNA: TGTGCCAGCAGCCGGGACAGCAGGGGGTCCGGGGAGCTGTTTTTT

J gene: TRBJ2-5
CDR3 length: 12
D gene: NA
V gene: TRBV7-2
clone size: NA
CDR3 protein: CASSLRAGAQYF
CDR3 DNA: TGTGCCAGCAGCTTAAGGGCCGGGGCCCAGTACTTC

J gene: TRBJ2-2
CDR3 length: 15
D gene: NA
V gene: TRBV5-1
clone size: NA
CDR3 protein: CASSLGGKNTGELFF
CDR3 DNA: TGCGCCAGCAGCTTGGGCGGAAAGAACACCGGGGAGCTGTTTTTT

J gene: TRBJ2-5
CDR3 length: 17
D gene: TRBD1
V gene: TRBV23-1
clone size: NA
CDR3 protein: CASSQSEDRGYQETQYF
CDR3 DNA: TGCGCCAGCAGTCAATCAGAGGACAGGGGATACCAAGAGACCCAGTACTTC

J gene: TRBJ2-3
CDR3 length: 15
D gene: NA
V gene: TRBV7-2
clone size: NA
CDR3 protein: CASSLYIASTDTQYF
CDR3 DNA: TGTGCCAGCAGCTTATATATAGCTAGCACAGATACGCAGTATTTT

J gene: TRBJ2-7
CDR3 length: 16
D gene: TRBD2
V gene: TRBV7-8
clone size: NA
CDR3 protein: CASTLRPSGSSYEQYF
CDR3 DNA: TGTGCCAGCACCTTAAGACCTAGCGGGAGTTCCTACGAGCAGTACTTC

J gene: TRBJ1-4
CDR3 length: 15
D gene: NA
V gene: TRBV7-8
clone size: NA
CDR3 protein: CASSLNVATNEKLFF
CDR3 DNA: TGTGCCAGCAGCTTAAACGTAGCAACTAATGAAAAACTGTTTTTT

J gene: TRBJ2-3
CDR3 length: 15
D gene: NA
V gene: TRBV5-1
clone size: once
CDR3 protein: CASSPTWGRADTQYF
CDR3 DNA: TGCGCCAGCAGCCCCACCTGGGGCAGGGCAGATACGCAGTATTTT

J gene: TRBJ2-7
CDR3 length: 14
D gene: NA
V gene: TRBV6-1
clone size: NA
CDR3 protein: CASSEDAADYEQYF
CDR3 DNA: TGTGCCAGCAGTGAAGACGCGGCAGACTACGAGCAGTACTTC

J gene: TRBJ1-2
CDR3 length: 14
D gene: NA
V gene: TRBV2
clone size: NA
CDR3 protein: CASSEDTANYGYTF
CDR3 DNA: TGTGCCAGCAGTGAAGATACAGCTAACTATGGCTACACCTTC

J gene: TRBJ2-1
CDR3 length: 16
D gene: TRBD2
V gene: TRBV19
clone size: NA
CDR3 protein: CASSGGTSGGYNEQFF
CDR3 DNA: TGTGCCAGTAGTGGCGGGACTAGCGGGGGTTACAATGAGCAGTTCTTC

J gene: TRBJ1-2
CDR3 length: 16
D gene: TRBD1
V gene: TRBV9
clone size: NA
CDR3 protein: CASSPGGRGGFYGYTF
CDR3 DNA: TGTGCCAGCAGCCCAGGAGGGAGAGGGGGCTTCTATGGCTACACCTTC

J gene: TRBJ2-2
CDR3 length: 16
D gene: TRBD1
V gene: TRBV27
clone size: once
CDR3 protein: CASSPGQGFGTGELFF
CDR3 DNA: TGTGCCAGCAGTCCCGGACAGGGGTTCGGCACCGGGGAGCTGTTTTTT